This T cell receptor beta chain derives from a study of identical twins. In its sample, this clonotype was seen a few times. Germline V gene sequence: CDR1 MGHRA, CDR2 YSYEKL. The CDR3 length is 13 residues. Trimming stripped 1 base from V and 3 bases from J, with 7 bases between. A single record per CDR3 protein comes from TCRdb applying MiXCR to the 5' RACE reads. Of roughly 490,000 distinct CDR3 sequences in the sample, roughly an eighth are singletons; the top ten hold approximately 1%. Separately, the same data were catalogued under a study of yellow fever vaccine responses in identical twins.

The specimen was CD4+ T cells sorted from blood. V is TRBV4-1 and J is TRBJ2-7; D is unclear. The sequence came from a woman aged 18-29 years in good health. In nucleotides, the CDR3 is TGCGCCAGCAGCCAAGCGGGTCTCTACGAGCAGTACTTC. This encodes CASSQAGLYEQYF.